The present TCR beta chain was sequenced within a study of PD-1 blockade in mismatch repair-deficient tumors. Overall study: Patients had about eleven mismatch repair-deficient cancer types and were previously treated and progressing.

Profiled with immunoSEQ multiplex PCR; TCRdb holds only in-frame clones, not every one. The sample has roughly 110,000 clones; about three quarters are singletons. PCR or immunohistochemistry showed mismatch repair deficiency in every enrolled patient. The TCR-sequenced patients were a few responders to pembrolizumab. CDR3 length: 13 amino acids. With 5 bases removed from V and 5 bases from J, the gap between germline ends came to 10 bases. CDR1 is SGHAT and CDR2 is FQNNGV in the germline V gene. The sample holds a few counts of this clone. Its matching antigen is unknown. Study results and caveats: Rapid post-treatment expansion, then contraction, generally preceding radiologic response, marked tumor-resident clones.

Material: peripheral blood, obtained 60 to 65 weeks after starting pembrolizumab. V and J are TRBV11-2 and TRBJ2-1; D is uncertain. This sequence originates from an adult with mismatch repair-deficient cancer. The CDR3 coding sequence is TGTGCCAGCAGCATCAGCCTGAACAATGAGCAGTTCTTC. This encodes CASSISLNNEQFF.